This TCR beta chain was observed in a study of memory CD8 T cells in hepatitis C reinfection. Background on the study: HCV reinfection meant a positive HCV RNA test after two negative tests at least 60 days apart.

With 4 bases clipped from V and 10 bases from J, the junction kept 6 bases outside the gene matches. Germline V CDR1 and CDR2: MGHRA, YSYEKL. This CDR3 region has 13 residues. Measured with immunoSEQ multiplex PCR; TCRdb has only the in-frame clones, and not every one. This sample carries over 35,000 clones, approximately 88% of them seen once, and the ten largest clones take more than 0.95%. Stated time point: peak reinfection, 3 to 8 weeks after reinfection detection. The sorted cells went straight to TCR sequencing with no prior in vitro expansion. Total naive CD8 T cells were sorted as viable CD3+ CD8+ CD45RO- cells from a couple of donors.

V usage is TRBV4-1 and J usage is TRBJ2-1; 8 nucleotides agree with TRBD2. Sequencing was carried out using naive CD8+ T cells sorted from blood. The sequence was obtained from a man younger than 30 with hepatitis C virus infection. In DNA, the CDR3 is TGCGCCAGCAGCCCCCCCGGGGGGGGCGAGCAGTTCTTC. Protein: CASSPPGGGEQFF.